Below are 29 T cell receptor beta chains sequenced from a single sample in a study of radiotherapy plus CTLA-4 blockade in lung cancer. The assay was immunoSEQ multiplex PCR, and TCRdb's table has in-frame clones only and misses some. The repertoire holds more than 40,000 clones, with about 81% as singletons. The source material was peripheral blood, sampled from a patient treated with radiotherapy plus ipilimumab. The receptors originated from a human donor with non-small cell lung cancer who had stable disease on radiotherapy plus ipilimumab.

The CDR3 is CATSGGLREGRNGELFF. In nucleotides, the CDR3 is TGTGCCACCAGTGGAGGTTTGCGGGAGGGCCGGAACGGGGAGCTGTTTTTT. The chain carries TRBV15 and TRBJ2-2; 9 nucleotides line up with TRBD2. Germline CDR1 and CDR2: LNHNV and YYDKDF (reference sequence). V shed 6 bases and J 7 bases; nucleotides not matched to a gene: 15. This CDR3 is 17 amino acids long.

This sequence joins TRBV19 and TRBJ2-7; perhaps TRBD1 as D (6 bases). Germline CDR1 reads LNHDA; CDR2 reads SQIVND (reference sequence). The CDR3 length is 13 residues. The V end lost 3 bases, the J end lost 5 bases, and 11 bases lay between the germline ends. The chain's CDR3 is CASSINRADEQYF. In DNA, the CDR3 is TGTGCCAGTAGTATTAACAGGGCGGACGAGCAGTACTTC.

The chain links TRBV27 to TRBJ1-3; 7 nucleotides agree with TRBD1. V dropped 4 bases and J dropped 0; count of bases not matched to a gene: 9. The CDR3 runs to 17 residues. Per germline, CDR1 MNHEY and CDR2 SMNVEV (reference sequence). CDR3 amino acids: CASSSPGQQLSGNTIYF. CDR3 nucleotide sequence: TGTGCCAGCAGTTCGCCGGGACAGCAACTCTCTGGAAACACCATATATTTT.

This clone was seen more than once but under ten times. This chain joins TRBV19 and TRBJ1-5, with no clear D. V was clipped by 3 bases and J by 6 bases, with 6 bases between them. This CDR3 has 12 residues. The germline V gene encodes CDR1 LNHDA and CDR2 SQIVND (reference sequence). The CDR3 loop reads CASSIRGQPQHF. DNA of the CDR3: TGTGCCAGTAGTATTCGGGGTCAGCCCCAGCATTTT.

CDR3 protein: CASSLPGAQETQYF. Written as DNA, the CDR3 is TGCGCCAGCAGTCTACCAGGGGCTCAAGAGACCCAGTACTTC. The chain uses TRBV5-1 and TRBJ2-5, with D possibly TRBD1 on 6 matching bases. The germline V gene has CDR1 SGHRS and CDR2 YFSETQ. V was trimmed by 5 bases and J by 2 bases, leaving 13 bases between them. The CDR3 length is 14 residues.

The count of this clone is one. The rearrangement joins TRBV19 to TRBJ2-3; 7 bases fit TRBD2. CDR3 length: 15 amino acids. CDR1 LNHDA and CDR2 SQIVND come from the germline V gene (reference sequence). Unmatched junction bases numbered 6, after V lost 4 bases and J lost 2 bases. This CDR3 is CASSTGLVITDTQYF. The CDR3 nucleotides read TGTGCCAGTAGTACCGGACTAGTAATCACAGATACGCAGTATTTT.

To note about this clone: An end of the junction differs from the germline gene, which may be a read error. V gene TRBV19 combines with J gene TRBJ1-1; D remains unclear. This CDR3 has 15 residues. CDR1 is LNHDA, CDR2 SQIVND, per germline (reference sequence). In nucleotides, the CDR3 is TGTGCCAGCACTCTGGGAGGGTACTTGAATACTGAAGCTTTCTTT. Residues: CASTLGGYLNTEAFF.

This rearrangement joins TRBV4-3 to TRBJ2-1, with 7 bases lining up with TRBD1. Germline trimming cut 0 bases from V and 3 bases from J; bases unmatched to any gene: 2. Germline V CDR1 and CDR2: LGHNA, YSLEER. The CDR3 has 15 amino acids. Written as DNA, the CDR3 is TGCGCCAGCAGCCAAGACCGGGACAGCTACAATGAGCAGTTCTTC. This encodes CASSQDRDSYNEQFF.

The chain joins TRBV30 to TRBJ1-2; TRBD1 agrees at 7 bases. J lost 3 bases, V lost 3 bases, and 10 bases had no gene match. Germline loops: CDR1 GTSNPN, CDR2 SVGIG (reference sequence). The CDR3 is 15 residues long. CDR3 sequence: CAWSAVRTGHYGYTF. The CDR3 DNA is TGTGCCTGGAGCGCAGTACGGACAGGCCACTATGGCTACACCTTC.

The V gene is TRBV7-9, the J gene TRBJ2-5, with 9 bases identical to TRBD1. Unmatched junction bases numbered 3, after V lost 2 bases and J lost 8 bases. The CDR3 loop spans 13 amino acids. Per germline, CDR1 SEHNR and CDR2 FQNEAQ (reference sequence). The CDR3 sequence: CASSLTGGDTQYF. CDR3 sequence (DNA): TGTGCCAGCAGCTTAACAGGGGGCGACACCCAGTACTTC.

V gene TRBV28 combines with J gene TRBJ1-4; the D is unclear. Germline V lookup: CDR1 MDHEN, CDR2 SYDVKM. CDR3 length: 16 residues. Deletions cut 4 bases from V and 4 bases from J, with 16 bases between. The CDR3 DNA reads as TGTGCCAGCAGTTCCCCCATGGCAGGTGGTAATGAAAAACTGTTTTTT. Translating it yields CASSSPMAGGNEKLFF.

V gene TRBV29-1 combines with J gene TRBJ2-2, with D possibly TRBD2 on 6 matching bases. The CDR3 is 13 amino acids. Germline CDR1 and CDR2: SQVTM and ANQGSEA. Trimming cost V 7 bases and J 8 bases, with 17 bases left between them. CDR3 sequence reads: CSAGEATGGELFF. CDR3 DNA: TGCAGCGCCGGGGAGGCTACCGGGGGGGAGCTGTTTTTT.

This chain uses TRBV7-2 with TRBJ2-7; D possibly corresponds to TRBD1 (5 bases). Germline V gene lookup returns CDR1 SGHTA and CDR2 FQGNSA. Trimming took 0 bases from V and 2 from J, leaving 8 bases between them. The CDR3 is 14 residues long. CDR3 protein: CASSLAEQAYEQYF. As DNA, the CDR3 is TGTGCCAGCAGCTTAGCGGAACAGGCCTACGAGCAGTACTTC.

V gene TRBV2 combines with J gene TRBJ2-2; D might be TRBD1 (5 bases). Between the trimmed V and J ends, which lost 4 bases and 4 bases, there was a span of 10 bases. This CDR3 region has 14 residues. Germline V CDR1 and CDR2: SNHLY, FYNNEI. CDR3 bases: TGTGCCAGCAGTGTTGCCAGGGCCACCGGGGAGCTGTTTTTT. As protein: CASSVARATGELFF.

V is TRBV2 and J is TRBJ2-7, with 7 nucleotides matching TRBD2. After removal of 3 bases from V and 4 bases from J, the junction contained 9 bases not matched to a gene. The CDR3 totals 15 residues. The germline V gene has CDR1 SNHLY and CDR2 FYNNEI. Here the CDR3 reads CASSEVGGPVYEQYF. DNA of the CDR3: TGTGCCAGCAGTGAGGTGGGAGGGCCGGTGTACGAGCAGTACTTC.

V usage is TRBV6-5 and J usage is TRBJ2-1, with 12 bases aligning to TRBD2. Per the germline V gene, CDR1 is MNHEY and CDR2 is SVGAGI. Unmatched junction bases numbered 7, after V lost 5 bases and J lost 8 bases. This CDR3 is built from 15 residues. The DNA of the CDR3 is TGTGCCAGCAGTCCGACTAGCGGGAGAGTGGATGAGCAGTTCTTC. Its translation: CASSPTSGRVDEQFF.

The rearrangement uses TRBV5-6 and TRBJ1-2; D gene uncertain. This CDR3 is built from 13 residues. Germline V lookup: CDR1 SGHDT, CDR2 YYEEEE. Trimming shortened V by 0 bases and J by 2 bases, and 5 bases separated the two germline ends. CDR3 coding DNA: TGTGCCAGCAGCTTGGGGCAAAACTATGGCTACACCTTC. It specifies CASSLGQNYGYTF.

The chain recombines TRBV11-2 with TRBJ2-7; 11 positions agree with TRBD2. CDR3 length equals 14 residues. Germline trimming cut 5 bases from V and 3 bases from J; bases unmatched to any gene: 3. Germline loops: CDR1 SGHAT, CDR2 FQNNGV. The CDR3: CASSILAGDYEQYF. The CDR3 DNA reads as TGTGCCAGCAGCATACTAGCGGGGGACTACGAGCAGTACTTC.

The chain combines TRBV5-1 with TRBJ2-6, with 10 positions matching TRBD1. Trimming removed 3 bases from V and 2 bases from J; junction bases left unmatched: 8. The CDR3 has 18 residues. Germline-derived CDR1 and CDR2 are SGHRS and YFSETQ. CDR3 nucleotides: TGCGCCAGCAGCTCTAGACAGGGGGCGGGTACTGGGGCCAACGTCCTGACTTTC. It specifies CASSSRQGAGTGANVLTF.

The chain is built from TRBV6-6 and TRBJ2-3; 12 bases align to TRBD2. Germline V gene lookup returns CDR1 MNHNY and CDR2 SVGAGI (reference sequence). This CDR3 is built from 16 residues. V gave up 10 bases and J gave up 1 base; unmatched junction bases: 9. For the CDR3, the DNA is TGTGCCATCAAGGGGTCTAGCGGGAGGGGCACAGATACGCAGTATTTT. Its protein is CAIKGSSGRGTDTQYF.

Comments on this clone: Other DNA sequences in the sample encode the same CDR3. The chain recombines TRBV19 with TRBJ1-3; TRBD1 matches 7 bases. Unmatched junction bases numbered 3, after V lost 4 bases and J lost 0 bases. The germline gives CDR1 LNHDA, CDR2 SQIVND (reference sequence). The length of the CDR3 is 15 residues. DNA for the CDR3: TGTGCCAGTAGTAGTACAGGGGACTCTGGAAACACCATATATTTT. Translation gives CASSSTGDSGNTIYF.

By share, this clone ranks as medium-sized. The gene calls are TRBV4-1 and TRBJ2-7, with D unclear. Trimming took off 2 bases at V and 3 bases at J, with 14 bases between the two ends. Germline assignment: CDR1 MGHRA and CDR2 YSYEKL. The CDR3 is 15 amino acids. CDR3 sequence: CASSQIPTDYYEQYF. CDR3 bases: TGCGCCAGCAGCCAAATACCCACTGATTACTACGAGCAGTACTTC.

This chain connects TRBV6-6 to TRBJ2-3; tentative D call: TRBD1 (7 bases). Germline assignment: CDR1 MNHNY and CDR2 SVGAGI (reference sequence). The CDR3 has 13 residues. V was shortened by 0 bases and J by 9 bases, with 10 bases between the two germline ends. CDR3: CASSYSPGGTQYF. CDR3 coding DNA: TGTGCCAGCAGTTACTCCCCAGGGGGGACGCAGTATTTT.

This rearrangement joins TRBV9 to TRBJ2-5; the D gene is possibly TRBD2 (6 bases). Germline V gene data show CDR1 as SGDLS and CDR2 as YYNGEE. The CDR3 is 15 amino acids. Trimming shortened V by 0 bases and J by 4 bases, and 13 bases separated the two germline ends. CDR3 coding DNA: TGTGCCAGCAGCGTAGAGTCGGGAGAGGGAGAGACCCAGTACTTC. Protein product: CASSVESGEGETQYF.

This chain links TRBV28 with TRBJ2-7; possibly TRBD1 for D (5 bases). The V gene lost 7 bases and the J gene lost 3 bases, with 13 bases spanning the gap. The CDR3 consists of 13 residues. Germline-derived CDR1 and CDR2 are MDHEN and SYDVKM. CDR3 nucleotide sequence: TGTGCCAGCATGAGACAGACCAACTACGAGCAGTACTTC. Residues: CASMRQTNYEQYF. The variable domain in full, completed from reference TRBV28 and TRBJ2-7, reads DVKVTQSSRYLVKRTGEKVFLECVQDMDHENMFWYRQDPGLGLRLIYFSYDVKMKEKGDIPEGYSVSREKKERFSLILESASTNQTSMYLCASMRQTNYEQYFGPGTRLTVT.

This sequence joins TRBV28 and TRBJ2-7, with D unresolved. The CDR3 is 15 residues long. V gave up 7 bases and J gave up 1 base, with 17 bases separating them. CDR1 is MDHEN and CDR2 is SYDVKM in the germline V gene. The CDR3 protein is CASKVRHTFSYEQYF. In DNA form, the CDR3 reads TGTGCCAGCAAGGTTAGACACACATTTTCCTACGAGCAGTACTTC.

The chain is built from TRBV6-1 and TRBJ2-7, with 9 bases matching TRBD1. From germline, CDR1 is MNHNS and CDR2 SASEGT. This CDR3 has 13 amino acids. V shed 6 bases, J shed 3 bases, and the junction held 3 bases outside the gene matches. CDR3 sequence reads: CASRPGQGYEQYF. CDR3 coding DNA: TGTGCCAGCAGACCGGGACAGGGCTACGAGCAGTACTTC.

The rearrangement links TRBV4-3 to TRBJ2-3; no firm D call. The germline gives CDR1 LGHNA, CDR2 YSLEER. V lost 0 bases, J lost 0 bases, and 10 bases lay in between. This CDR3 is built from 16 residues. CDR3 coding DNA: TGCGCCAGCAGCCAAGATAGTGACTTCAGCACAGATACGCAGTATTTT. Its protein product is CASSQDSDFSTDTQYF.

The chain employs TRBV4-3 and TRBJ2-6, with a possible D match to TRBD2 (6 bases). V was clipped by 6 bases and J by 0 bases, with 21 bases between them. The germline V gene encodes CDR1 LGHNA and CDR2 YSLEER. The CDR3 runs 19 residues. The CDR3 DNA follows: TGCGCCAGCAGTTTCGGGGGTGTGGCGGCTGGCTCTGGGGCCAACGTCCTGACTTTC. It translates to CASSFGGVAAGSGANVLTF.